These 32 T cell receptor beta chains came from one sample sequenced in a study of cytomegalovirus exposure and HLA in healthy donors. With 60 Vbeta and 13 Jbeta primers, the PCR was carried out. Libraries were prepared by immunoSEQ multiplex PCR; TCRdb keeps only in-frame clonotypes and omits some of them. The repertoire has about 150,000 clones, 70% to 80% of them found once; the top ten carry roughly 1.4%. Sequencing was performed on PBMCs. These receptors were taken from a woman in her twenties or thirties in good health and CMV-seropositive.

The chain recombines TRBV27 with TRBJ2-7; 10 nucleotides agree with TRBD2. Germline values: CDR1 MNHEY, CDR2 SMNVEV (reference sequence). The CDR3 spans 14 residues. J lost 5 bases, V lost 4 bases, and 5 bases had no gene match. CDR3 amino acids: CASSSTSGLDEQYF. The CDR3 DNA is TGTGCCAGCAGTTCGACTAGCGGGCTGGACGAGCAGTACTTC.

This rearrangement joins TRBV10-3 to TRBJ2-7; 7 positions match TRBD1. Germline V gene data show CDR1 as ENHRY and CDR2 as SYGVKD. The J segment lost 0 bases and the V segment lost 10 bases, leaving 3 bases of the junction unmatched. The CDR3 has 12 residues. The CDR3 spells CATGTASYEQYF. The CDR3 nucleotides read TGTGCCACCGGGACAGCCTCCTACGAGCAGTACTTC.

This clone appeared a few times. This sequence joins TRBV1 and TRBJ2-3; the table assigns TRBD2, which was not confirmed against the DNA. TRBV1 is flagged as a pseudogene. The CDR3 has 16 amino acids. CDR3 protein: CTSSQATSYSTDTQYF. CDR3 sequence (DNA): TGCACCAGCAGCCAAGCTACCTCGTATAGCACAGATACGCAGTATTTT.

The rearrangement links TRBV20-1 to TRBJ2-5; D call uncertain. Germline V gene data show CDR1 as DFQATT and CDR2 as SNEGSKA (reference sequence). The CDR3 is made up of 11 amino acids. V lost 2 bases to trimming and J lost 5 bases, with 6 bases between them. CDR3: CSARPQETQYF. The CDR3 DNA sequence: TGCAGTGCTAGACCCCAGGAGACCCAGTACTTC.

The chain has TRBV7-8 and TRBJ2-7; D possibly corresponds to TRBD2 (5 bases). Germline CDR1 and CDR2: SGHVS and FQNEAQ. Trimming removed 3 bases at V and 2 bases at J, with 14 bases between. The CDR3 covers 15 residues. The CDR3 here is CASSFVSDSAYEQYF. The CDR3 bases are TGTGCCAGCAGCTTTGTTTCGGACTCAGCCTACGAGCAGTACTTC.

This sequence joins TRBV7-3 and TRBJ2-2; the D gene is possibly TRBD2 (6 bases). The germline gives CDR1 SGHTA, CDR2 FQGTGA. There are 16 residues in the CDR3. V lost 3 bases to trimming and J lost 7 bases, with 18 bases between them. Here the CDR3 DNA reads TGTGCCAGCAGCTTCTCGGGCGGGATGGGGGTCGGGGAGCTGTTTTTT. The encoded protein is CASSFSGGMGVGELFF.

The V call is TRBV19, the J call TRBJ1-4; possibly TRBD1 for D (5 bases). Trimming cost V 3 bases and J 7 bases, with 18 bases left between them. CDR1 is LNHDA and CDR2 is SQIVND in the germline V gene (reference sequence). The CDR3 contains 16 residues. CDR3 residues: CASSMVFRVVGEKLFF. Here the CDR3 DNA reads TGTGCCAGTAGTATGGTTTTCAGGGTTGTGGGTGAAAAACTGTTTTTT.

The chain carries TRBV7-3 and TRBJ2-3, with D perhaps TRBD2 (5 bases). V lost 10 bases and J lost 0, with 14 bases in between. Per germline, CDR1 SGHTA and CDR2 FQGTGA. This CDR3 comprises 14 residues. The chain's CDR3 is CATRPAGSTDTQYF. CDR3 nucleotides: TGTGCCACCCGCCCGGCGGGTAGCACAGATACGCAGTATTTT.

V gene TRBV27 combines with J gene TRBJ2-7, with TRBD2 matching 7 bases. V shed 4 bases and J 4 bases; nucleotides not matched to a gene: 7. CDR1 is MNHEY, CDR2 SMNVEV, per germline (reference sequence). This CDR3 is built from 14 residues. The CDR3 DNA reads TGTGCCAGCAGTTCACGAGCGGGACCGTACGAGCAGTACTTC. Its translation is CASSSRAGPYEQYF.

The table lists this clone with a few counts. The V gene is TRBV5-6, the J gene TRBJ1-3, with 9 nucleotides matching TRBD1. CDR3 length: 16 residues. Germline loops: CDR1 SGHDT, CDR2 YYEEEE. The V segment lost 1 base and the J segment 5 bases; nucleotides outside the gene matches: 7. As DNA, the CDR3 is TGTGCCAGCAGCTTGCAAGCACAGGGGGCGAGAAACACCATATATTTT. This encodes CASSLQAQGARNTIYF.

This clone was seen only once. This chain joins TRBV5-1 and TRBJ2-2; 11 bases match TRBD1. The V gene end was trimmed by 4 bases and the J gene end by 0 bases; junction bases not matched to a gene: 2. The CDR3 consists of 16 residues. Germline V gene lookup returns CDR1 SGHRS and CDR2 YFSETQ. CDR3 sequence (DNA): TGCGCCAGCAGCCCGGGACAGGGGGCGAACACCGGGGAGCTGTTTTTT. Its translation is CASSPGQGANTGELFF. The whole variable domain, remainder taken from reference TRBV5-1 and TRBJ2-2, is KAGVTQTPRYLIKTRGQQVTLSCSPISGHRSVSWYQQTPGQGLQFLFEYFSETQRNKGNFPGRFSGRQFSNSRSEMNVSTLELGDSALYLCASSPGQGANTGELFFGEGSRLTVL.

The chain combines TRBV5-1 with TRBJ2-7; maybe TRBD2 (6 bases). This CDR3 comprises 17 residues. The germline gives CDR1 SGHRS, CDR2 YFSETQ. Trimming removed 5 bases from V and 4 bases from J, with 25 bases in between. CDR3 nucleotides: TGCGCCAGCAGGGAGGGACCTGAAGGCCGCTACTGGTACGAGCAGTACTTC. Translating gives CASREGPEGRYWYEQYF.

V usage is TRBV5-1 and J usage is TRBJ1-2; 8 bases agree with TRBD1. The junction had 7 bases not matched to a gene; V was cut back by 3 bases and J by 3 bases. Germline CDR1 is SGHRS and CDR2 is YFSETQ. The CDR3 spans 15 residues. For the CDR3, the DNA is TGCGCCAGCAGCTCCGGAGGACAGGGTGACTATGGCTACACCTTC. Its protein is CASSSGGQGDYGYTF.

This chain joins TRBV11-3 and TRBJ1-1; D is ambiguous. There are 12 residues in the CDR3. Germline CDR1 is SGHNT and CDR2 is YENEEA. V was cut by 4 bases and J by 7 bases, with 10 bases left in between. CDR3 nucleotides: TGTGCCAGCAGCTCACGGGATTTTGAAGCTTTCTTT. Translated: CASSSRDFEAFF.

The chain has TRBV29-1 and TRBJ2-3; 7 bases line up with TRBD2. J was trimmed by 5 bases and V by 5 bases; bases with no gene match: 19. The CDR3 length is 17 residues. The germline CDR1 and CDR2 sequences are SQVTM and ANQGSEA. The CDR3 is CSVLYASGPGMLDTQYF. CDR3 in DNA: TGCAGCGTTCTTTACGCTAGCGGTCCAGGGATGTTAGATACGCAGTATTTT.

This chain uses TRBV5-1 with TRBJ1-4; possibly TRBD1 for D (5 bases). Germline V gives CDR1 SGHRS, CDR2 YFSETQ. CDR3 length: 14 residues. The V and J ends lost 5 bases and 7 bases respectively, with 15 bases between them. Here the CDR3 DNA reads TGCGCCAGCAGACCTGACAGTACCAGTGAAAAACTGTTTTTT. Its protein product is CASRPDSTSEKLFF. Together with reference TRBV5-1 and TRBJ1-4, the CDR3 gives the full variable domain: KAGVTQTPRYLIKTRGQQVTLSCSPISGHRSVSWYQQTPGQGLQFLFEYFSETQRNKGNFPGRFSGRQFSNSRSEMNVSTLELGDSALYLCASRPDSTSEKLFFGSGTQLSVL.

The chain carries TRBV28 and TRBJ2-7; 12 bases are shared with TRBD2. The J segment lost 6 bases and the V segment lost 0 bases, leaving 9 bases of the junction unmatched. The CDR3 totals 17 residues. Per germline, CDR1 MDHEN and CDR2 SYDVKM. CDR3 amino acids: CASSLWVLAGGPGEQYF. For the CDR3, the DNA is TGTGCCAGCAGTTTATGGGTACTAGCGGGAGGACCTGGCGAGCAGTACTTC.

The gene calls are TRBV27 and TRBJ2-7, with a possible D match to TRBD1 (5 bases). CDR3 length: 14 amino acids. Germline V CDR1 and CDR2: MNHEY, SMNVEV (reference sequence). Deletions cut 6 bases from V and 4 bases from J, with 16 bases between. The CDR3 DNA follows: TGTGCCAGCAGGCTTGCACAGACAGTATACGAGCAGTACTTC. Its protein is CASRLAQTVYEQYF.

V is TRBV27 and J is TRBJ1-4; D might be TRBD1 (5 bases). Germline CDR1 reads MNHEY; CDR2 reads SMNVEV (reference sequence). The CDR3 runs to 16 residues. The ends were cut back, 4 bases at V and 8 bases at J, with 20 bases in the middle. The CDR3 reads CASSSLGLRGDEKLFF. The CDR3 nucleotides read TGTGCCAGCAGTTCTCTCGGGTTGCGGGGGGACGAAAAACTGTTTTTT.

The chain couples TRBV6-5 to TRBJ1-3, with 9 bases lining up with TRBD1. V gave up 6 bases and J gave up 4 bases; unmatched junction bases: 7. Germline values: CDR1 MNHEY, CDR2 SVGAGI. CDR3 size: 15 residues. CDR3 loop: CASRIGQGSGNTIYF. CDR3 sequence (DNA): TGTGCCAGCAGAATCGGACAGGGGTCGGGAAACACCATATATTTT.

V gene TRBV15 combines with J gene TRBJ1-2, with a possible D match to TRBD1 (5 bases). The CDR3 contains 16 residues. Between the trimmed V and J ends, which lost 0 bases and 5 bases, there was a span of 16 bases. Germline values: CDR1 LNHNV, CDR2 YYDKDF (reference sequence). The CDR3 protein is CATSRDLTAKGYGYTF. In DNA form, the CDR3 reads TGTGCCACCAGCAGAGATTTGACAGCTAAGGGTTATGGCTACACCTTC.

This rearrangement joins TRBV5-1 to TRBJ1-1; D is possibly TRBD1 (6 bases). The ends were cut back, 4 bases at V and 1 base at J, with 14 bases in the middle. This CDR3 has 15 amino acids. Germline CDR1 is SGHRS and CDR2 is YFSETQ. This chain's CDR3 is CASSLGATGNTEAFF. CDR3 in DNA: TGCGCCAGCAGCCTTGGGGCGACAGGGAACACTGAAGCTTTCTTT. Drawing the rest from reference TRBV5-1 and TRBJ1-1, the complete variable domain is KAGVTQTPRYLIKTRGQQVTLSCSPISGHRSVSWYQQTPGQGLQFLFEYFSETQRNKGNFPGRFSGRQFSNSRSEMNVSTLELGDSALYLCASSLGATGNTEAFFGQGTRLTVV.

This chain uses TRBV9 with TRBJ2-1, with 8 positions matching TRBD2. Germline V gene sequence: CDR1 SGDLS, CDR2 YYNGEE. The CDR3 has 17 residues. Trimming cost V 7 bases and J 0 bases; bases outside gene matches: 12. The CDR3: CASEMGLAGRSYNEQFF. In nucleotides, the CDR3 is TGTGCCAGCGAGATGGGGTTAGCGGGACGCTCCTACAATGAGCAGTTCTTC.

This chain joins TRBV4-2 and TRBJ1-1; no definite D call. V shed 2 bases and J shed 0 bases, with 7 bases lying between them. Germline lookup yields CDR1 LGHNA and CDR2 YNFKEQ. The CDR3 contains 14 residues. CDR3 sequence: CASSQYSLNTEAFF. In DNA, the CDR3 is TGTGCCAGCAGCCAATACAGCTTGAACACTGAAGCTTTCTTT.

The gene calls are TRBV5-4 and TRBJ1-4; 7 nucleotides match TRBD1. With 5 bases clipped from V and 1 base from J, the junction kept 5 bases outside the gene matches. The CDR3 extends over 15 amino acids. The germline CDR1 and CDR2 sequences are SGHNT and YYREEE (reference sequence). As DNA, the CDR3 is TGTGCCAGCAGTTCAACAGGGGAAACTAATGAAAAACTGTTTTTT. Encoded protein: CASSSTGETNEKLFF.

This clone was observed a single time. The rearrangement joins TRBV5-4 to TRBJ2-7; D possibly corresponds to TRBD2 (6 bases). V was trimmed by 7 bases and J by 0 bases, leaving 17 bases between them. The CDR3 loop spans 15 amino acids. Germline V gives CDR1 SGHNT, CDR2 YYREEE (reference sequence). The CDR3 DNA sequence: TGTGCCAGCCACCAGGGAGGATTGGACTCCTACGAGCAGTACTTC. This codes for CASHQGGLDSYEQYF.

The chain is built from TRBV7-9 and TRBJ2-7; unclear D gene. V gave up 1 base and J gave up 2 bases, with 3 bases separating them. Germline assignment: CDR1 SEHNR and CDR2 FQNEAQ (reference sequence). This CDR3 has 12 residues. For the CDR3, the DNA is TGTGCCAGCAGCTTAGGTACCTACGAGCAGTACTTC. Translation: CASSLGTYEQYF.

V usage is TRBV5-1 and J usage is TRBJ2-1; TRBD2 matches at 8 bases. Germline V gene lookup returns CDR1 SGHRS and CDR2 YFSETQ. The CDR3 is 19 residues long. V was pared by 0 bases and J by 0 bases, with 11 bases of the junction left unmatched. CDR3 in DNA: TGCGCCAGCAGCTTGGATGGCTACGTAGCGGGGCGCTCCTACAATGAGCAGTTCTTC. It is translated as CASSLDGYVAGRSYNEQFF.

The rearrangement uses TRBV10-2 and TRBJ2-1; D call uncertain. The CDR3 spans 15 residues. Germline values: CDR1 WSHSY, CDR2 SAAADI. V shed 2 bases and J shed 2 bases, with 10 bases lying between them. The CDR3, as DNA: TGCGCCAGCAGTGAGATTCTAGACCCCTACAATGAGCAGTTCTTC. This encodes CASSEILDPYNEQFF.

This chain links TRBV5-1 with TRBJ2-3; maybe TRBD1 (6 bases). V shed 0 bases and J shed 0 bases, with 8 bases lying between them. The CDR3 totals 15 residues. CDR1 is SGHRS, CDR2 YFSETQ, per germline. CDR3 sequence: CASSLGTVSTDTQYF. For the CDR3, the DNA is TGCGCCAGCAGCTTGGGGACAGTAAGCACAGATACGCAGTATTTT.

The chain joins TRBV28 to TRBJ2-2; 8 bases fit TRBD2. Germline trimming cut 7 bases from V and 7 bases from J; bases unmatched to any gene: 8. CDR1 MDHEN and CDR2 SYDVKM come from the germline V gene. This CDR3 has 14 residues. The CDR3 protein is CASTQLAAVGELFF. DNA of the CDR3: TGTGCCAGCACCCAACTAGCGGCGGTCGGGGAGCTGTTTTTT. Variable domain in full (rest from reference TRBV28 and TRBJ2-2): DVKVTQSSRYLVKRTGEKVFLECVQDMDHENMFWYRQDPGLGLRLIYFSYDVKMKEKGDIPEGYSVSREKKERFSLILESASTNQTSMYLCASTQLAAVGELFFGEGSRLTVL.

This clone was detected only once. This chain connects TRBV7-2 to TRBJ2-1; 7 bases map to TRBD2. Germline V gives CDR1 SGHTA, CDR2 FQGNSA. The CDR3 is made up of 16 amino acids. The ends lost 1 base at V and 2 bases at J; junction bases unmatched: 5. The CDR3 here is CASSLVTSVTYNEQFF. The CDR3 region has the DNA TGTGCCAGCAGCTTAGTTACTAGCGTAACCTACAATGAGCAGTTCTTC.